Below, 26 T cell receptor beta chains from the same sample are listed, as sequenced in a study of T cell changes during pregnancy in multiple sclerosis. Here immunoSEQ multiplex PCR was the method, and the copy in TCRdb shows in-frame clones only, minus some. The repertoire consists of about 97,000 clones, with 90% occurring once and the leading ten covering approximately 0.8%. The material was peripheral blood, obtained in the second trimester of pregnancy. The receptor source for this set is a female donor in good health, enrolled as a control in a pregnancy study.

The chain carries TRBV7-9 and TRBJ2-7; maybe TRBD1 (6 bases). The CDR3 is 16 residues long. V lost 4 bases and J lost 3, with 19 bases in between. Germline-derived CDR1 and CDR2 are SEHNR and FQNEAQ (reference sequence). CDR3 in DNA: TGTGCCAGCAGCTCGACCATCGGGACAACGATCTACGAGCAGTACTTC. Translated: CASSSTIGTTIYEQYF.

The V and J genes are TRBV28 and TRBJ1-2; 7 bases line up with TRBD1. V dropped 6 bases and J dropped 5; count of bases not matched to a gene: 9. Germline CDR1 MDHEN, CDR2 SYDVKM. This CDR3 region has 14 residues. For the CDR3, the DNA is TGTGCCAGCAGCCGCACAGGGGAGTTATATGGCTACACCTTC. Protein: CASSRTGELYGYTF.

The chain joins TRBV27 to TRBJ1-2, with D unclear. The CDR3 is made up of 13 amino acids. V was trimmed by 11 bases and J by 1 base, leaving 14 bases between them. Germline V gene lookup returns CDR1 MNHEY and CDR2 SMNVEV (reference sequence). The CDR3 DNA is TGTGCCGTTAGCCGGGGTTATAACTATGGCTACACCTTC. Protein sequence: CAVSRGYNYGYTF.

This clone showed up just a few times. DNA for the CDR3: TGTGCCAGCAGTGAAAGCGGGGGGTCCTACAATGAGCAGTTCTTC. This sequence encodes CASSESGGSYNEQFF. This chain uses TRBV6-4 with TRBJ2-1; TRBD2 matches 9 bases. CDR3 size: 15 residues. After removal of 3 bases from V and 1 base from J, the junction contained 1 base not matched to a gene. Germline CDR1 reads MRHNA; CDR2 reads SNTAGT.

The rearrangement joins TRBV18 to TRBJ1-6; 7 positions agree with TRBD1. CDR1 is KGHSH and CDR2 is LQKENI in the germline V gene. Trimming cost V 3 bases and J 13 bases; bases outside gene matches: 6. The CDR3 extends over 13 amino acids. This CDR3 reads CASSPGQTRPLHF. The CDR3 nucleotides read TGTGCCAGCTCACCGGGACAGACTCGGCCCCTCCACTTT. The full variable domain, in which reference TRBV18 and TRBJ1-6 provide the parts outside the CDR3, is NAGVMQNPRHLVRRRGQEARLRCSPMKGHSHVYWYRQLPEEGLKFMVYLQKENIIDESGMPKERFSAEFPKEGPSILRIQQVVRGDSAAYFCASSPGQTRPLHFGNGTRLTVT.

This chain connects TRBV28 to TRBJ1-1, with TRBD1 matching over 7 bases. The CDR3 has 16 residues. The J segment lost 1 base and the V segment lost 1 base, leaving 6 bases of the junction unmatched. Germline lookup yields CDR1 MDHEN and CDR2 SYDVKM. The CDR3 sequence: CASSLFEGAGNTEAFF. In DNA, the CDR3 is TGTGCCAGCAGTTTATTTGAGGGGGCGGGGAACACTGAAGCTTTCTTT.

This sequence joins TRBV7-2 and TRBJ2-5; a weak D match, TRBD2 (5 bases). The J call may not be correct, given that the DNA end is closer to TRBJ2-7. Germline V gene data show CDR1 as SGHTA and CDR2 as FQGNSA. This CDR3 comprises 14 residues. CDR3 region: CASSFPGSLYEQYF. In DNA, the CDR3 is TGTGCCAGCAGCTTCCCGGGGTCCCTTTACGAGCAGTACTTC.

The chain carries TRBV7-2 and TRBJ1-6; possibly TRBD1 for D (6 bases). Trimming cost V 6 bases and J 5 bases, with 14 bases left between them. Germline values: CDR1 SGHTA, CDR2 FQGNSA. The length of the CDR3 is 15 residues. CDR3 sequence (DNA): TGTGCCAGCAGTTCCGGACAGATTAATAATTCACCCCTCCACTTT. Its protein is CASSSGQINNSPLHF.

As to this clone: The same CDR3 is also encoded by other DNA sequences in this sample. This rearrangement joins TRBV19 to TRBJ2-5; no clear D. The germline CDR1 and CDR2 sequences are LNHDA and SQIVND (reference sequence). V gave up 6 bases and J gave up 2 bases, with 7 bases separating them. The CDR3 extends over 12 amino acids. The DNA of the CDR3 is TGTGCCAGTAGCATCGGGCAAGAGACCCAGTACTTC. The encoded protein is CASSIGQETQYF.

The chain carries TRBV7-6 and TRBJ1-3, with D possibly TRBD1 on 5 matching bases. The CDR3 runs 15 residues. The germline CDR1 and CDR2 sequences are SGHVS and FNYEAQ. V dropped 0 bases and J dropped 0 bases, with 6 bases sitting between them. The CDR3 nucleotides read TGTGCCAGCAGCTTAGCCGGGGGCTCTGGAAACACCATATATTTT. Translated: CASSLAGGSGNTIYF.

V gene TRBV9 combines with J gene TRBJ1-2; 7 bases map to TRBD1. The CDR3 totals 15 residues. The V segment lost 0 bases and the J segment 3 bases; nucleotides outside the gene matches: 5. Germline loops: CDR1 SGDLS, CDR2 YYNGEE. The CDR3 sequence is CASSVVGTADYGYTF. CDR3 in DNA: TGTGCCAGCAGCGTAGTAGGGACAGCGGACTATGGCTACACCTTC.

V and J are TRBV27 and TRBJ2-7; perhaps TRBD1 as D (6 bases). CDR3 length: 14 amino acids. Germline V lookup: CDR1 MNHEY, CDR2 SMNVEV (reference sequence). Trimming shortened V by 3 bases and J by 4 bases, and 13 bases separated the two germline ends. The CDR3 spells CASSFSYRVYEQYF. The CDR3 coding sequence is TGTGCCAGCAGTTTCAGTTACAGGGTTTACGAGCAGTACTTC.

The V call is TRBV5-4, the J call TRBJ1-5; a possible D gene is TRBD1 (6 bases). CDR1 and CDR2 (germline): SGHNT, YYREEE (reference sequence). This CDR3 comprises 17 residues. Trimming stripped 4 bases from V and 2 bases from J, with 19 bases between. DNA of the CDR3: TGTGCCAGCAGCGAGGGGGGGGGTACTTCGGGCAATCAGCCCCAGCATTTT. This gives the protein CASSEGGGTSGNQPQHF.

The chain recombines TRBV6-5 with TRBJ1-1; maybe TRBD1 (5 bases). There are 13 residues in the CDR3. Looked up from germline, CDR1 is MNHEY and CDR2 is SVGAGI. The V end lost 10 bases, the J end lost 2 bases, and 14 bases lay between the germline ends. The CDR3 protein is CATCPGLNTEAFF. CDR3 bases: TGTGCCACCTGTCCAGGGCTCAACACTGAAGCTTTCTTT.

The V call is TRBV6-1, the J call TRBJ1-4; D gene uncertain. Between the trimmed V and J ends, which lost 3 bases and 8 bases, there was a span of 10 bases. The CDR3 extends over 13 amino acids. Germline CDR1 and CDR2: MNHNS and SASEGT. The CDR3 DNA sequence: TGTGCCAGCAGTGATCGGCGGCGAGAAAAACTGTTTTTT. Protein: CASSDRRREKLFF.

This rearrangement joins TRBV19 to TRBJ1-1; D ambiguous. The CDR3 loop spans 13 amino acids. V shed 6 bases and J shed 1 base, with 9 bases lying between them. CDR1 is LNHDA and CDR2 is SQIVND in the germline V gene (reference sequence). The DNA of the CDR3 is TGTGCCAGTAGAGACTCGGCGAACACTGAAGCTTTCTTT. Translating gives CASRDSANTEAFF.

The chain links TRBV11-3 to TRBJ2-1; 9 bases line up with TRBD2. Germline V lookup: CDR1 SGHNT, CDR2 YENEEA. J was trimmed by 8 bases and V by 0 bases; bases with no gene match: 8. The CDR3 is made up of 16 amino acids. The CDR3 here is CASSLEGLAHRDEQFF. As DNA, the CDR3 is TGTGCCAGCAGCTTAGAGGGACTAGCTCACCGGGATGAGCAGTTCTTC. The full variable domain, in which reference TRBV11-3 and TRBJ2-1 provide the parts outside the CDR3, is EAGVVQSPRYKIIEKKQPVAFWCNPISGHNTLYWYLQNLGQGPELLIRYENEEAVDDSQLPKDRFSAERLKGVDSTLKIQPAELGDSAVYLCASSLEGLAHRDEQFFGPGTRLTVL.

The genes are TRBV6-5 and TRBJ2-7; no definite D call. This CDR3 has 13 residues. Trimming took off 4 bases at V and 4 bases at J, with 11 bases between the two ends. Germline V gene lookup returns CDR1 MNHEY and CDR2 SVGAGI. In nucleotides, the CDR3 is TGTGCCAGCAGTTCAGCCGGGTCTTACGAGCAGTACTTC. Encoded protein: CASSSAGSYEQYF.

This clone was detected once. V and J are TRBV9 and TRBJ2-2, with D maybe TRBD1 (8 bases). This CDR3 spans 16 amino acids. V lost 6 bases and J 6 bases, leaving 21 bases between the germline ends. Germline lookup yields CDR1 SGDLS and CDR2 YYNGEE. CDR3 nucleotides: TGTGCCAGCACCGTCACAGGGGGGGCCTTTGCCGGGGAGCTGTTTTTT. Translation: CASTVTGGAFAGELFF.

The chain uses TRBV28 and TRBJ1-2; 12 bases are shared with TRBD1. The V gene's germline CDR1 is MDHEN and CDR2 SYDVKM. This CDR3 has 16 residues. The J segment lost 3 bases and the V segment lost 11 bases, leaving 13 bases of the junction unmatched. CDR3 sequence: CAGGRGQGAMDYGYTF. The CDR3 nucleotides are TGTGCCGGAGGGAGGGGACAGGGGGCGATGGACTATGGCTACACCTTC.

V and J are TRBV2 and TRBJ1-5, with D tentatively TRBD1 (6 bases). CDR1 is SNHLY and CDR2 is FYNNEI in the germline V gene. The CDR3 sequence is 17 residues long. Deletions cut 4 bases from V and 2 bases from J, with 18 bases between. The CDR3 region is CASSGGRQARGNQPQHF. The CDR3 DNA is TGTGCCAGCAGTGGAGGGCGACAGGCCAGGGGCAATCAGCCCCAGCATTTT.

V and J are TRBV6-4 and TRBJ1-6; 9 bases map to TRBD1. The CDR3 length is 15 residues. The ends lost 2 bases at V and 8 bases at J; junction bases unmatched: 4. Per germline, CDR1 MRHNA and CDR2 SNTAGT. This CDR3 is CASSDGGQGYSPLHF. The CDR3 DNA reads TGTGCCAGCAGTGACGGGGGACAGGGCTATTCACCCCTCCACTTT.

J is TRBJ2-3 and V is TRBV5-8; 7 bases agree with TRBD1. V dropped 4 bases and J dropped 3; count of bases not matched to a gene: 5. CDR1 is SGHTS, CDR2 YDEGEE, per germline. CDR3 length: 14 residues. The CDR3 is CASSLGQATDTQYF. The CDR3 nucleotides are TGTGCCAGCAGCCTCGGACAGGCAACAGATACGCAGTATTTT. The variable domain in full, completed from reference TRBV5-8 and TRBJ2-3, reads EAGVTQSPTHLIKTRGQQATLRCSPISGHTSVYWYQQALGLGLQFLLWYDEGEERNRGNFPPRFSGRQFPNYSSELNVNALELEDSALYLCASSLGQATDTQYFGPGTRLTVL.

V and J are TRBV27 and TRBJ1-1, with D possibly matching TRBD1 (5 bases). The CDR3 is made up of 16 amino acids. Per the germline V gene, CDR1 is MNHEY and CDR2 is SMNVEV (reference sequence). Trimming removed 0 bases at V and 4 bases at J, with 15 bases between. CDR3 residues: CASSLSGQGVSTEAFF. Here the CDR3 DNA reads TGTGCCAGCAGTTTATCGGGGCAGGGTGTTAGCACTGAAGCTTTCTTT.

The chain has TRBV5-1 and TRBJ2-1; a possible D gene is TRBD1 (5 bases). This CDR3 contains 15 residues. The germline V and J ends were trimmed by 6 bases and 5 bases, with 18 bases remaining between them. Germline values: CDR1 SGHRS, CDR2 YFSETQ. The CDR3 sequence is CASTQGPSSDNEQFF. DNA for the CDR3: TGCGCCAGCACCCAGGGCCCAAGCTCGGACAATGAGCAGTTCTTC.

The V gene is TRBV5-1, the J gene TRBJ1-6; D perhaps matches TRBD1 (6 bases). V was trimmed by 4 bases and J by 7 bases, leaving 12 bases between them. Germline CDR1 and CDR2: SGHRS and YFSETQ. There are 14 residues in the CDR3. The CDR3 spells CASSQGTGNSPLHF. In DNA, the CDR3 is TGCGCCAGCAGCCAGGGGACGGGAAATTCACCCCTCCACTTT.